This T cell receptor beta chain derives from a study of long-term antiretroviral therapy in people with HIV. Study outcomes and limitations: The study found that diversity rose after ART but stayed below transplant donor controls. Narrower CDR3 length ranges marked HIV repertoires relative to controls. All blood samples came from the years 2004 to 2017, possibly under older ART regimens.

The immunoSEQ assay was v3.0, run at survey level. Produced via immunoSEQ multiplex PCR; TCRdb's table is partial and in-frame only. The data contain 30,000 or so clones, 85% to 90% of them singletons. The V gene's germline CDR1 is ENHRY and CDR2 SYGVKD. The CDR3 extends over 13 amino acids. The V and J ends lost 10 bases and 6 bases, in that order; junction bases with no gene match: 6. Regarding this clone: The antigen is undetermined.

HIV-positive participants were all treated in the United States. The origin of this receptor is a woman aged 18-29 years with HIV. This chain links TRBV10-3 with TRBJ2-2; 9 positions match TRBD1. Here the sequenced sample was unsorted PBMCs, taken 0.5 years after starting antiretroviral therapy. The CDR3: CASGTGRAGELFF. In DNA, the CDR3 is TGTGCCAGCGGGACAGGGAGGGCCGGGGAGCTGTTTTTT.